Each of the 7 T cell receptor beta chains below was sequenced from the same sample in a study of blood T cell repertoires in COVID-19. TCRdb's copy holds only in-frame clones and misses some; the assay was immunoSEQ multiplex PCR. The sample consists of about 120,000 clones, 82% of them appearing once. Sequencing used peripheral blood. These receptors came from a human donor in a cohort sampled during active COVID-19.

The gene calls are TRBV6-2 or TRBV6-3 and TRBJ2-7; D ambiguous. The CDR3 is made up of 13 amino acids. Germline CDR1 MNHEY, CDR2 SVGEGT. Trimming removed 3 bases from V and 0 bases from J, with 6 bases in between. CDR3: CASSYQVSYEQYF. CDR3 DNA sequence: TGTGCCAGCAGTTATCAGGTCTCCTACGAGCAGTACTTC.

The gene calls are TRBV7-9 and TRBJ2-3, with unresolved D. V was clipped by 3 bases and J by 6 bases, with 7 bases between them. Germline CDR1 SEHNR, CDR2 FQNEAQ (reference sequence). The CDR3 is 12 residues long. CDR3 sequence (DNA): TGTGCCAGCAGCTTTGTAGCCGATACGCAGTATTTT. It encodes CASSFVADTQYF.

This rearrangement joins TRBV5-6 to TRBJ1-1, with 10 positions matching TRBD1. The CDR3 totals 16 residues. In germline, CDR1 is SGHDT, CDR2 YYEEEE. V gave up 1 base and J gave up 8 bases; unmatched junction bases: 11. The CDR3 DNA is TGTGCCAGCAGCTTGTACGCCTGGGACAGGGGCGCAGAAGCTTTCTTT. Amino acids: CASSLYAWDRGAEAFF.

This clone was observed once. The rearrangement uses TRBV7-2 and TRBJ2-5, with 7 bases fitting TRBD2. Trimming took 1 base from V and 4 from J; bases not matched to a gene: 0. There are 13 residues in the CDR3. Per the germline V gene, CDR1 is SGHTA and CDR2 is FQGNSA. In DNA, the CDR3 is TGTGCCAGCAGCTTAGGCGGGAGAGAGACCCAGTACTTC. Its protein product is CASSLGGRETQYF.

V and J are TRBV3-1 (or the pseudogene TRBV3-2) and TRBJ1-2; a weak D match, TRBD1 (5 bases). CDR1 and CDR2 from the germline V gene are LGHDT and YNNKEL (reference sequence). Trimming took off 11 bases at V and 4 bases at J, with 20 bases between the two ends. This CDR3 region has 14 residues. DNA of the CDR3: TGTGCCGTCACTCCGGGGGTCCTAACCTATGGCTACACCTTC. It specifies CAVTPGVLTYGYTF.

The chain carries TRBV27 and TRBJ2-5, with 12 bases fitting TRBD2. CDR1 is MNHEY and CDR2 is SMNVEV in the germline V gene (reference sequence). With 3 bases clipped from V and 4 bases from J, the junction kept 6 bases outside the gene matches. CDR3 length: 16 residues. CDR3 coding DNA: TGTGCCAGCAGTTTTAGGGCTAGCGGGGGGGCAGAGACCCAGTACTTC. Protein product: CASSFRASGGAETQYF.

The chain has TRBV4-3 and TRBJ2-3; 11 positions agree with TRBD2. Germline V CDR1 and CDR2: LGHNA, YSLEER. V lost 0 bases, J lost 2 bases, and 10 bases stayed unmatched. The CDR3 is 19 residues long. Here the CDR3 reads CASSQDMASGGSSTDTQYF. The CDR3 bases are TGCGCCAGCAGCCAAGATATGGCTAGCGGGGGGTCCTCCACAGATACGCAGTATTTT.